These 15 T cell receptor beta chains originate from one sample sequenced in a study of metastatic and nonmetastatic thyroid tumors. All patients were treatment-naive before thyroid surgery. TCRdb reanalyzed the PCR reads with MiXCR. Among about 34,000 clones listed, 35% to 45% were seen once. The sequencing sample was made of tumor tissue. These receptors all stem from a female donor with papillary thyroid cancer or a benign thyroid nodule (not recorded which). Some clones in this sample may be carry-over from other donors' samples.

This chain links TRBV6-1 with TRBJ1-1; D is unclear. With 7 bases removed from V and 3 bases from J, the gap between germline ends came to 12 bases. Germline lookup yields CDR1 MNHNS and CDR2 SASEGT. The CDR3 runs 13 residues. The CDR3 bases are TGTGCCAGCATAAGTAGGGTATACACTGAAGCTTTCTTT. Protein sequence: CASISRVYTEAFF.

The chain carries TRBV28 and TRBJ2-3, with no clear D. Between the trimmed V and J ends, which lost 3 bases and 6 bases, there was a span of 4 bases. This CDR3 is built from 11 residues. Per germline, CDR1 MDHEN and CDR2 SYDVKM. CDR3 protein: CASSFGDTQYF. In DNA form, the CDR3 reads TGTGCCAGCAGTTTTGGTGATACGCAGTATTTT.

This clone was recorded only once. Germline is not matched at one junction end, which may reflect a read error. The V gene is TRBV20-1, the J gene TRBJ2-1; a weak D match, TRBD2 (5 bases). The CDR3 runs 13 residues. Germline CDR1 and CDR2: DFQATT and SNEGSKA (reference sequence). DNA of the CDR3: TGCAAGATCGGGAAATCCTCCTGCAATGAGCAGTTCTTC. Translation: CKIGKSSCNEQFF.

The chain links TRBV28 to TRBJ1-6; D might be TRBD1 (6 bases). With 3 bases removed from V and 14 bases from J, the gap between germline ends came to 20 bases. The CDR3 spans 15 residues. Germline CDR1 reads MDHEN; CDR2 reads SYDVKM. The chain's CDR3 is CASSFWTGSRGALHF. CDR3 bases: TGTGCCAGCAGTTTTTGGACCGGTTCAAGGGGGGCCCTCCACTTT.

The chain recombines TRBV30 with TRBJ2-1, with D unresolved. The germline gives CDR1 GTSNPN, CDR2 SVGIG (reference sequence). This CDR3 comprises 11 residues. The ends were cut back, 4 bases at V and 15 bases at J, with 16 bases in the middle. The CDR3 DNA is TGTGCCTGGACCCTGGGCCTTAGGCGGTTCTTC. It codes for CAWTLGLRRFF.

The CDR3 protein is CASSPLRGRVEQYF. The CDR3 DNA reads as TGTGCCAGCAGTCCCCTCAGGGGGCGGGTCGAGCAGTACTTC. V usage is TRBV6-1 and J usage is TRBJ2-7; 8 positions agree with TRBD1. Germline CDR1 is MNHNS and CDR2 is SASEGT. CDR3 length equals 14 residues. V was pared by 5 bases and J by 6 bases, with 9 bases of the junction left unmatched.

Only a few counts were recorded for this clone. This chain uses TRBV28 with TRBJ2-7; TRBD1 matches 11 bases. Germline lookup yields CDR1 MDHEN and CDR2 SYDVKM. There are 18 residues in the CDR3. V was clipped by 4 bases and J by 5 bases; unmatched bases: 16. The CDR3 sequence is CASSSLAPTGTGGNEQYF. In DNA, the CDR3 is TGTGCCAGCAGTTCCCTTGCCCCCACCGGGACAGGGGGAAACGAGCAGTACTTC.

This clone was detected only a few times. V is TRBV6-5 and J is TRBJ2-2, with D unresolved. Trimming removed 2 bases at V and 5 bases at J, with 9 bases between. Germline values: CDR1 MNHEY, CDR2 SVGAGI. This CDR3 comprises 14 residues. For the CDR3, the DNA is TGTGCCAGCAGTTACGGCTATGGGACCGGGGAGCTGTTTTTT. As protein: CASSYGYGTGELFF.

The chain carries TRBV5-1 and TRBJ1-1; TRBD1 aligns across 9 bases. The germline V gene encodes CDR1 SGHRS and CDR2 YFSETQ. The CDR3 has 16 residues. V shed 3 bases, J shed 4 bases, and the junction held 10 bases outside the gene matches. CDR3 loop: CASSSTTGGLGTEAFF. The DNA of the CDR3 is TGCGCCAGCAGCTCCACCACAGGGGGCCTTGGCACTGAAGCTTTCTTT.

The rearrangement joins TRBV5-1 to TRBJ2-1; 11 nucleotides align to TRBD2. In germline, CDR1 is SGHRS, CDR2 YFSETQ. Trimming removed 5 bases from V and 4 bases from J; junction bases left unmatched: 8. The length of the CDR3 is 16 residues. The CDR3 DNA reads as TGCGCCAGCAGACCGGACCTAGCGGGAGGTTACAATGAGCAGTTCTTC. It yields the protein CASRPDLAGGYNEQFF.

The rearrangement uses TRBV14 and TRBJ2-1, with TRBD2 identical over 7 bases. The CDR3 has 15 amino acids. The J segment lost 8 bases and the V segment lost 3 bases, leaving 10 bases of the junction unmatched. Germline V gene data show CDR1 as SGHDN and CDR2 as FVKESK. The CDR3 nucleotides read TGTGCCAGCAGCCAGATGGGAGGGGCGAAGGATGAGCAGTTCTTC. Protein product: CASSQMGGAKDEQFF.

This clone was seen a few times. The V gene is TRBV11-1, the J gene TRBJ2-1; 7 bases align to TRBD2. In germline, CDR1 is SGHAT, CDR2 FQDESV (reference sequence). V was clipped by 1 base and J by 8 bases; unmatched bases: 11. The CDR3 covers 16 residues. Here the CDR3 reads CASSLGDRDYGDEQFF. The DNA for the CDR3 is TGTGCCAGCAGCTTAGGAGACCGGGACTACGGGGATGAGCAGTTCTTC.

The rearrangement uses TRBV19 and TRBJ1-5, with D hard to call. The CDR3 sequence is 16 residues long. V lost 1 base, J lost 4 bases, and 14 bases lay in between. Germline values: CDR1 LNHDA, CDR2 SQIVND (reference sequence). CDR3 sequence: CASSIALAGGNQPQHF. The CDR3 DNA reads TGTGCCAGTAGTATAGCGTTAGCTGGAGGGAATCAGCCCCAGCATTTT.

This chain links TRBV2 with TRBJ1-2; tentative D call: TRBD1 (5 bases). The CDR3 extends over 13 amino acids. CDR1 is SNHLY, CDR2 FYNNEI, per germline. V lost 5 bases and J lost 4, with 11 bases in between. The CDR3: CASSPRGTYGYTF. The CDR3 DNA follows: TGTGCCAGCAGTCCCCGGGGGACCTATGGCTACACCTTC.

This clone turned up a few times. CDR3 DNA: TGTGCCAGCAGTTCGGGAAGACAAAGGACTCACCCCTCCAATGAGCAGTTCTTC. This translates into CASSSGRQRTHPSNEQFF. The chain couples TRBV27 to TRBJ2-1; weak D call: TRBD2 (5 bases). The germline V and J ends were trimmed by 4 bases and 6 bases, with 25 bases remaining between them. The CDR3 sequence is 18 residues long. From germline, CDR1 is MNHEY and CDR2 SMNVEV (reference sequence).